This T cell receptor beta chain was recorded in a study of CD8+ T cells in alopecia areata. Looking at the study overall: Tofacitinib treatment spanned 6 to 18 months, with 6 months off drug afterward. Study-wide results and caveats: Clarity of TCR sharing across patients fell short of that in mice, possibly HLA-related.

The CDR3 loop spans 18 amino acids. The ends lost 1 base at V and 2 bases at J; junction bases unmatched: 14. In germline, CDR1 is SQVTM, CDR2 ANQGSEA. Treatment described: oral pan-JAK inhibitor, 5-10 mg twice daily. Extracted from the samples, RNA was reverse transcribed into cDNA to serve as the sequencing template. Measured with immunoSEQ multiplex PCR; TCRdb has only the in-frame clones, and not every one. This sample has 150,000 to 200,000 clones, with 50% to 65% found just once. With regard to this clone: Its antigen is not identified.

The chain combines TRBV29-1 with TRBJ2-3; 8 bases map to TRBD2. The receptor comes from a human donor with alopecia areata. The sample in question was CD4+ T cells sorted from blood, obtained at week 24, from a patient treated with tofacitinib. CDR3 nucleotide sequence: TGCAGCGTTGAAGTCGATAACCCGGGGGGGCCGGTCACAGATACGCAGTATTTT. Protein: CSVEVDNPGGPVTDTQYF.